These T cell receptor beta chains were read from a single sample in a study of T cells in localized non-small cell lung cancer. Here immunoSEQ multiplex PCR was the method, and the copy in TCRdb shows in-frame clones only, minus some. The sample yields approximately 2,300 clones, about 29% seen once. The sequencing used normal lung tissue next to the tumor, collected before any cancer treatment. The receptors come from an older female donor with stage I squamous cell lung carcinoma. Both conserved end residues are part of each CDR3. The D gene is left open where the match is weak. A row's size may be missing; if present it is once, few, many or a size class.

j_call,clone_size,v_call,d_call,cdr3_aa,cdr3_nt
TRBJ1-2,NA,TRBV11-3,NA,CASRIVGDTDNNGYTF,TGTGCCAGCAGGATTGTGGGGGACACGGATAATAATGGCTACACCTTC
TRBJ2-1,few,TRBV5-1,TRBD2,CASSSGTSGGSSYNEQFF,TGCGCCAGCAGCTCCGGGACTAGCGGGGGGAGCTCCTACAATGAGCAGTTCTTC
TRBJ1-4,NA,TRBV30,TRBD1,CAWVLTGQPNEKLFF,TGTGCCTGGGTCTTGACGGGACAGCCTAATGAAAAACTGTTTTTT
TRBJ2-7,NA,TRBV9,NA,CASSFLGGTSSYEQYF,TGTGCCAGCAGCTTTTTAGGGGGGACGAGCTCCTACGAGCAGTACTTC
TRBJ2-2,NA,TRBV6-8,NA,CASSLYRVGELFF,TGTGCCAGCAGTTTATATAGGGTCGGGGAGCTGTTTTTT
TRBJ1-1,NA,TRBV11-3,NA,CASSLGSRGAEAFF,TGTGCCAGCAGCTTAGGGAGCAGGGGAGCTGAAGCTTTCTTT
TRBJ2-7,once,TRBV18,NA,CASSPQASYEQYF,TGTGCCAGCTCACCCCAAGCTAGTTACGAGCAGTACTTC
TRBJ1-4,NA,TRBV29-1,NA,CSVEVEQEKLFF,TGCAGCGTTGAAGTGGAGCAGGAAAAACTGTTTTTT
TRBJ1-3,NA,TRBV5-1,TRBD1,CASSFGGQGPGNTIYF,TGCGCCAGCAGCTTCGGGGGACAGGGCCCCGGAAACACCATATATTTT
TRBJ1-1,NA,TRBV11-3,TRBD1,CASSLGDRETEAFF,TGTGCCAGCAGCTTAGGGGACAGGGAGACTGAAGCTTTCTTT
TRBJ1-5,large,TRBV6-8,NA,CASSNRGVYSNQPQHF,TGTGCCAGCAGCAACCGGGGGGTTTATAGCAATCAGCCCCAGCATTTT
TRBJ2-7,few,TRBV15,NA,CATSRDSGTAYEQYF,TGTGCCACCAGCAGAGATAGCGGGACAGCCTACGAGCAGTACTTC
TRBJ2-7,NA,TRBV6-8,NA,CASSTSPYEQYF,TGTGCCAGCAGTACCTCCCCCTACGAGCAGTACTTC
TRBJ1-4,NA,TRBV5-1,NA,CASSLVGQINEKLFF,TGCGCCAGCAGCTTGGTAGGGCAGATTAATGAAAAACTGTTTTTT
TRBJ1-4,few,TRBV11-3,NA,CASSPQGGYEKLFF,TGTGCCAGCAGCCCTCAGGGTGGATATGAAAAACTGTTTTTT
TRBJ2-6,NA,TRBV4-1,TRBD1,CASSPGAGGTGANVLTF,TGCGCCAGCAGCCCCGGGGCAGGGGGCACTGGGGCCAACGTCCTGACTTTC
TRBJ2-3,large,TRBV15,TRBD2,CATSRGGLAGARDTQYF,TGTGCCACCAGCAGAGGTGGACTAGCGGGAGCGAGAGATACGCAGTATTTT
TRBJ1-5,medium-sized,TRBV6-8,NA,CASSYGSLEPQHF,TGTGCCAGCAGTTACGGGTCCCTTGAGCCCCAGCATTTT
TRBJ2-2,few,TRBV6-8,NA,CASSTSRERLDTGELFF,TGTGCCAGCAGCACTTCCAGGGAGCGACTTGACACCGGGGAGCTGTTTTTT
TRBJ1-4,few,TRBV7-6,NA,CASSLLGRGGTNEKLFF,TGTGCCAGCAGCTTGTTAGGGAGGGGTGGCACTAATGAAAAACTGTTTTTT
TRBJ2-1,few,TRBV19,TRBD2,CASSFGTSGEPRFF,TGTGCCAGTAGTTTCGGGACTAGCGGGGAACCCCGGTTCTTC
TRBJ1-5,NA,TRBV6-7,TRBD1,CASRQTGLQGARQPQHF,TGTGCCAGCCGCCAGACGGGGTTACAGGGGGCTCGGCAGCCCCAGCATTTT
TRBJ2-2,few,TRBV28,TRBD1,CASRGQGGAPNTGELFF,TGTGCCAGCAGAGGACAGGGCGGCGCTCCGAACACCGGGGAGCTGTTTTTT
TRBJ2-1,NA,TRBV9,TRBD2,CASSEPLAGPEQFF,TGTGCCAGCAGTGAACCTCTAGCGGGACCTGAGCAGTTCTTC
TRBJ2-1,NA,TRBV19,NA,CASSMSGANYNEQFF,TGTGCCAGTAGTATGTCGGGGGCCAACTACAATGAGCAGTTCTTC
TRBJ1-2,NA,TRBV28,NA,CASSLYRDYGYTF,TGTGCCAGCAGTTTATACAGGGACTATGGCTACACCTTC
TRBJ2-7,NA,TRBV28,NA,CASTAVSYEQYF,TGTGCCAGCACGGCTGTCTCCTACGAGCAGTACTTC
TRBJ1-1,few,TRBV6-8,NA,CASSPLEGGKAFF,TGTGCCAGCAGCCCCCTGGAGGGGGGAAAGGCTTTCTTT
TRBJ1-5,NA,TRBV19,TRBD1,CASNRDRVGNQPQHF,TGTGCCAGTAATAGGGACAGGGTCGGCAATCAGCCCCAGCATTTT
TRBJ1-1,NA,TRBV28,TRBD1,CASSFGQGSRDTEAFF,TGTGCCAGCAGTTTTGGACAGGGGAGTAGGGACACTGAAGCTTTCTTT
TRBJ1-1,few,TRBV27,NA,CASSIYRDLNTEAFF,TGTGCCAGCAGCATATACAGGGACTTGAACACTGAAGCTTTCTTT
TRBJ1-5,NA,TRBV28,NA,CASSPGANSNQPQHF,TGTGCCAGCAGTCCCGGGGCGAATAGCAATCAGCCCCAGCATTTT
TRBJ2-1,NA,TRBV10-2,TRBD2,CASSDPTSSGGPRFF,TGCGCCAGCAGTGACCCCACTTCATCGGGGGGGCCCCGGTTCTTC
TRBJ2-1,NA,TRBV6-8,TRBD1,CASSYRPTGTVYNEQFF,TGTGCCAGCAGTTACCGCCCGACAGGGACCGTCTACAATGAGCAGTTCTTC
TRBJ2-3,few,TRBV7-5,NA,CASSLSGEPDTQYF,TGTGCCAGCAGCTTATCTGGAGAACCAGATACGCAGTATTTT
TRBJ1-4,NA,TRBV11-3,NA,CASSVGSGVRVEKLFF,TGTGCCAGCAGCGTAGGCTCCGGGGTCCGAGTTGAAAAACTGTTTTTT
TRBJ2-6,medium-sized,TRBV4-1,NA,CASSQVVQGFLSGANVLTF,TGCGCCAGCAGCCAAGTAGTACAGGGATTCCTCTCTGGGGCCAACGTCCTGACTTTC
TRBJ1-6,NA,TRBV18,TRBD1,CASSPTTGDRSPLHF,TGTGCCAGCTCACCAACGACAGGGGATAGGTCACCCCTCCACTTT
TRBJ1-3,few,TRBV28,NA,CASSLIGRPHLNTIYF,TGTGCCAGCAGTTTAATAGGTCGACCACACCTAAACACCATATATTTT